Below, 17 T cell receptor beta chains from the same sample are listed, as sequenced in a study of OX40 agonist ivuxolimab in advanced cancers. Generated by immunoSEQ multiplex PCR, the TCRdb table keeps only in-frame clones and is missing some. Among about 61,000 clones listed, about nine tenths were seen once. The material sequenced was CD4+ or CD8+ T cells sorted from blood, taken in a trial of the OX40 agonist ivuxolimab. Source of these receptors: an adult with an advanced solid tumor such as melanoma, head and neck, liver or kidney cancer.

The genes are TRBV11-2 and TRBJ1-1; D gene unclear. From germline, CDR1 is SGHAT and CDR2 FQNNGV. With 1 base removed from V and 4 bases from J, the gap between germline ends came to 10 bases. The CDR3 is 14 amino acids. CDR3 DNA sequence: TGTGCCAGCAGCTTAGTTGAGGGTGGCACTGAAGCTTTCTTT. Translation: CASSLVEGGTEAFF.

The chain uses TRBV5-1 and TRBJ2-1; no firm D call. CDR1 is SGHRS and CDR2 is YFSETQ in the germline V gene. The CDR3 runs 14 residues. Deletions cut 1 base from V and 8 bases from J, with 13 bases between. DNA of the CDR3: TGCGCCAGCAGCTTGAAACTCAAGGGCTATGAGCAGTTCTTC. Translated: CASSLKLKGYEQFF.

This chain joins TRBV28 and TRBJ2-5; TRBD1 matches at 9 bases. The CDR3 runs to 16 residues. Germline V gives CDR1 MDHEN, CDR2 SYDVKM. V lost 5 bases, J lost 2 bases, and 9 bases stayed unmatched. The CDR3 region is CASSLTGTGFQETQYF. In DNA form, the CDR3 reads TGTGCCAGCAGTCTCACCGGGACAGGGTTTCAAGAGACCCAGTACTTC.

This rearrangement joins TRBV4-2 to TRBJ2-7; 10 bases agree with TRBD2. J was trimmed by 6 bases and V by 4 bases; bases with no gene match: 12. The CDR3 covers 16 residues. Germline CDR1 LGHNA, CDR2 YNFKEQ. For the CDR3, the DNA is TGTGCCAGCAGCCCGGAGTTACTAGCGGGATTGGGCGAGCAGTACTTC. Encoded protein: CASSPELLAGLGEQYF.

V and J are TRBV9 and TRBJ2-3; TRBD1 is a possible D gene (6 bases). The CDR3 is 15 residues long. The ends were cut back, 4 bases at V and 0 bases at J, with 12 bases in the middle. Germline V gene data show CDR1 as SGDLS and CDR2 as YYNGEE. In DNA, the CDR3 is TGTGCCAGCAGCCCGAGGACAGCCAGCACAGATACGCAGTATTTT. This encodes CASSPRTASTDTQYF.

J is TRBJ1-3 and V is TRBV2, with D tentatively TRBD2 (5 bases). The end of the DNA fits TRBJ2-2 better, so the J call may be wrong. Germline lookup yields CDR1 SNHLY and CDR2 FYNNEI. This CDR3 is 14 amino acids long. CDR3 loop: CASSDRDGAGELFF. The CDR3 region has the DNA TGTGCCAGCAGCGACCGGGATGGGGCCGGGGAGCTGTTTTTT.

This clone was found once. The chain has TRBV11-2 and TRBJ2-3; D perhaps matches TRBD1 (6 bases). The V gene's germline CDR1 is SGHAT and CDR2 FQNNGV. V lost 3 bases and J 3 bases, leaving 19 bases between the germline ends. CDR3 length equals 17 residues. The CDR3 loop is CASSFTRGTATTDTQYF. The DNA of the CDR3 is TGTGCCAGCAGCTTCACTAGGGGGACGGCAACGACAGATACGCAGTATTTT. The full variable domain, rest sourced from reference TRBV11-2 and TRBJ2-3, is EAGVAQSPRYKIIEKRQSVAFWCNPISGHATLYWYQQILGQGPKLLIQFQNNGVVDDSQLPKDRFSAERLKGVDSTLKIQPAKLEDSAVYLCASSFTRGTATTDTQYFGPGTRLTVL.

The count of this clone is one. The chain has TRBV6-6 and TRBJ1-5; D may be TRBD1 (6 bases). Germline CDR1 is MNHNY and CDR2 is SVGAGI (reference sequence). This CDR3 has 15 amino acids. V was pared by 6 bases and J by 5 bases, with 17 bases between. The CDR3 is CASRVEGGRYQPQHF. CDR3 bases: TGTGCCAGCAGGGTAGAAGGGGGAAGGTATCAGCCCCAGCATTTT.

A few counts support this clone. This same CDR3 is encoded by further DNA sequences in the sample. The genes are TRBV27 and TRBJ1-5; 10 bases are a match to TRBD1. J gave up 4 bases and V 6 bases, and 6 bases lay outside the gene matches. CDR3 length: 15 residues. Germline values: CDR1 MNHEY, CDR2 SMNVEV (reference sequence). The CDR3 DNA is TGTGCCAGCAGGCCCGGGACAGGGGTTAATCAGCCCCAGCATTTT. The encoded protein is CASRPGTGVNQPQHF.

This clone was counted between two and nine times. The chain has TRBV19 and TRBJ2-2; D may be TRBD1 or TRBD2 (5 bases each). Germline V CDR1 and CDR2: LNHDA, SQIVND (reference sequence). The ends were cut back, 9 bases at V and 1 base at J, with 15 bases in the middle. This CDR3 contains 15 residues. The CDR3 spells CASSRQGVNTGELFF. CDR3 coding DNA: TGTGCCAGCAGCCGTCAGGGAGTGAACACCGGGGAGCTGTTTTTT.

The V call is TRBV10-1, the J call TRBJ1-6; D unclear. CDR1 and CDR2 from the germline V gene are WNHNN and SYGVQD (reference sequence). V gave up 8 bases and J gave up 0 bases, with 11 bases separating them. This CDR3 is built from 15 residues. CDR3 in DNA: TGCGCCAGCCGCGAAGGGCTCTCCTATAATTCACCCCTCCACTTT. This gives the protein CASREGLSYNSPLHF.

The V call is TRBV7-8, the J call TRBJ2-7; D possibly corresponds to TRBD2 (6 bases). The CDR3 totals 15 residues. V lost 4 bases and J 0 bases, leaving 13 bases between the germline ends. CDR1 is SGHVS, CDR2 FQNEAQ, per germline. The CDR3 spells CASSWLASFSYEQYF. DNA for the CDR3: TGTGCCAGCAGCTGGCTAGCGTCTTTCTCCTACGAGCAGTACTTC.

V is TRBV11-2 and J is TRBJ2-6; D possibly corresponds to TRBD2 (5 bases). The V and J ends lost 2 bases and 0 bases respectively, with 5 bases between them. Per germline, CDR1 SGHAT and CDR2 FQNNGV. CDR3 length equals 15 residues. The CDR3 reads CASSLTSSGANVLTF. The CDR3 DNA reads TGTGCCAGCAGCTTAACTAGCTCTGGGGCCAACGTCCTGACTTTC.

The V call is TRBV30, the J call TRBJ1-2, with 8 bases that match TRBD1. Germline V gives CDR1 GTSNPN, CDR2 SVGIG (reference sequence). This CDR3 spans 16 amino acids. Trimming cost V 3 bases and J 4 bases; bases outside gene matches: 13. CDR3 amino acids: CAWRVRQGLGSYGYTF. CDR3 bases: TGTGCCTGGAGGGTCAGACAGGGGTTAGGTAGCTATGGCTACACCTTC.

The chain couples TRBV10-3 to TRBJ2-5; TRBD2 aligns across 9 bases. The CDR3 has 18 residues. Trimming took 4 bases from V and 2 from J; bases not matched to a gene: 14. Germline V gene data show CDR1 as ENHRY and CDR2 as SYGVKD. DNA of the CDR3: TGTGCCATCAGTGTAGCGGGAGTAGGAGGGGGGGATCAAGAGACCCAGTACTTC. Protein: CAISVAGVGGGDQETQYF.

The chain combines TRBV7-9 with TRBJ2-5; D may be TRBD2 (6 bases). V gave up 3 bases and J gave up 4 bases, with 12 bases separating them. The CDR3 is made up of 14 amino acids. The germline V gene has CDR1 SEHNR and CDR2 FQNEAQ (reference sequence). This CDR3 is CASSFGAGRETQYF. CDR3 sequence (DNA): TGTGCCAGCAGCTTTGGTGCGGGGAGAGAGACCCAGTACTTC. The full variable domain, rest sourced from reference TRBV7-9 and TRBJ2-5, is DTGVSQNPRHKITKRGQNVTFRCDPISEHNRLYWYRQTLGQGPEFLTYFQNEAQLEKSRLLSDRFSAERPKGSFSTLEIQRTEQGDSAMYLCASSFGAGRETQYFGPGTRLLVL.

This clone has only one observation. V and J are TRBV11-2 and TRBJ1-6, with 7 bases aligning to TRBD1. V gave up 5 bases and J gave up 9 bases; unmatched junction bases: 22. Germline V gene sequence: CDR1 SGHAT, CDR2 FQNNGV. The CDR3 length is 19 residues. In DNA form, the CDR3 reads TGTGCCAGCAGCCGACCCCTACAGGGGAGATGGATGAGTGGTTCACCCCTCCACTTT. Translated, it gives CASSRPLQGRWMSGSPLHF.